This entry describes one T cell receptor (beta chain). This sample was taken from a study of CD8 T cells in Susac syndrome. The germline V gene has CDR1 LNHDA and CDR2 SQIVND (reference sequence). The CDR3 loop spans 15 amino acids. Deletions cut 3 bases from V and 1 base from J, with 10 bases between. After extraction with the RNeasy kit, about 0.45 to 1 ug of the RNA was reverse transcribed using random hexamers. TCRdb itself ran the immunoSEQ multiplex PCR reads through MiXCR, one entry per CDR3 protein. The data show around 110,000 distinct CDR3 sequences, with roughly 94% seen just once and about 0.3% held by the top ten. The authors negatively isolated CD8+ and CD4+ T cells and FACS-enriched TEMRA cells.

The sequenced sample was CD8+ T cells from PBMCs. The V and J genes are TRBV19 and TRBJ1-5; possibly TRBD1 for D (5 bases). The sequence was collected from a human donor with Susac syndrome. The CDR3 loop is CASSISWDSNQPQHF. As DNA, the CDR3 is TGTGCCAGTAGTATCTCTTGGGACAGCAATCAGCCCCAGCATTTT.